This T cell receptor beta chain was identified during a study of T cells in localized non-small cell lung cancer. J gave up 9 bases and V 6 bases, and 16 bases lay outside the gene matches. CDR3 length equals 15 residues. The V gene's germline CDR1 is ENHRY and CDR2 SYGVKD. Study-level points and caveats: Appearance in adjacent lung was seen for a median about 60 of the top 100 tumor clones. Since sequencing was restricted to only one region of the tumor, intratumor heterogeneity remains a possibility. The greatest T cell clonality was found in uninvolved adjacent lung (higher than in tumor).

This clone is a singleton in its sample. Its matching antigen is unknown. Sequencing was performed with immunoSEQ multiplex PCR; in TCRdb, only in-frame clones are kept and a portion is missing. The table has roughly 28,000 clones, around 90% seen once. This chain joins TRBV10-3 and TRBJ2-7; 8 bases are a match to TRBD1. This TCR came from a male donor aged 60 or over with stage I lung adenocarcinoma. The input for sequencing was peripheral blood, taken before any cancer treatment. CDR3 protein: CAISGEGQENSGQYF. Here the CDR3 DNA reads TGTGCCATCAGCGGTGAGGGACAGGAGAATTCTGGGCAGTACTTC.